This T cell receptor (beta chain) was obtained from a study of shared clonotypes between healthy human individuals. Naive CD8 cells lacked CD45RO and underwent positive selection for CCR7, leaving out terminally differentiated effector memory CD45RA+ cells. When replicate PCRs were run on sorted subsets, they used approximately 0.2 ug DNA, about 30,000 T cell genomes. Original analysis: ImmunoSEQ only sent back junction sequences with no quality scores, so filtering was done differently. TCRdb keeps only in-frame clones here, not all; method: immunoSEQ multiplex PCR. V and J calls and clone size are copied from that table; D and trimming were computed from the DNA. The sample contains about 2,200,000 clones, 93% of which appear only once. Points on this clone: The sample holds other DNA sequences that translate to the same CDR3.

Germline values: CDR1 MNHNY, CDR2 SVGAGI (reference sequence). Unmatched junction bases numbered 5, after V lost 0 bases and J lost 4 bases. The CDR3 consists of 15 residues. The clonotype originates from a man aged 18 to 30 in good health. Some clones in this sample may be carry-over from other donors' samples. V and J are TRBV6-6 and TRBJ2-7, with 8 bases identical to TRBD2. Input material: naive CD8+ T cells from PBMCs. The CDR3 nucleotides are TGTGCCAGCAGTTACTCGCCAAGCGGGAGTTACGAGCAGTACTTC. This codes for CASSYSPSGSYEQYF.